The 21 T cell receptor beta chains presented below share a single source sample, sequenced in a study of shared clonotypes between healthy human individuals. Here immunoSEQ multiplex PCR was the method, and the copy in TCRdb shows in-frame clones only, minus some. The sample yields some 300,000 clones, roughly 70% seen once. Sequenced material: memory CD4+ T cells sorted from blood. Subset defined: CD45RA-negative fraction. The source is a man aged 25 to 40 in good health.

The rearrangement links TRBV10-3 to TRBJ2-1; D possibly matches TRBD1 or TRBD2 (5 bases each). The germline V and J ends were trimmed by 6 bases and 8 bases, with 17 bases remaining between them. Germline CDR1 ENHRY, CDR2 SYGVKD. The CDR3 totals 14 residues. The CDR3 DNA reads TGTGCCATCAGACCGGGACCCAATAGGCATGAGCAGTTCTTC. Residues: CAIRPGPNRHEQFF.

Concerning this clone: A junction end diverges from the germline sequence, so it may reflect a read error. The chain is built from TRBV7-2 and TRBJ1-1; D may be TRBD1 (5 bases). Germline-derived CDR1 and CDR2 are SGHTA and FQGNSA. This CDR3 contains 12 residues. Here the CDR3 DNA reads TGTGCCAGCAGCTTAGGCCGGCGAGGGGAAATCTTT. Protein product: CASSLGRRGEIF.

CDR3 amino acids: CASSSSGRGAREQFF. The CDR3 nucleotides read TGCGCCAGCAGCTCCAGCGGGAGAGGGGCAAGAGAGCAGTTCTTC. J is TRBJ2-1 and V is TRBV5-1, with 8 bases matching TRBD2. CDR3 size: 15 residues. Trimming removed 3 bases from V and 10 bases from J; junction bases left unmatched: 12. CDR1 is SGHRS and CDR2 is YFSETQ in the germline V gene.

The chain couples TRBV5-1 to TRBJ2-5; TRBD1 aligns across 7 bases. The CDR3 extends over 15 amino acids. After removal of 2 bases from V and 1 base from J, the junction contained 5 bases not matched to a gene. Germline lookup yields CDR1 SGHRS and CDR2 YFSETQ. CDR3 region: CASSLQGNFQETQYF. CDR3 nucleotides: TGCGCCAGCAGCTTACAGGGGAACTTCCAAGAGACCCAGTACTTC.

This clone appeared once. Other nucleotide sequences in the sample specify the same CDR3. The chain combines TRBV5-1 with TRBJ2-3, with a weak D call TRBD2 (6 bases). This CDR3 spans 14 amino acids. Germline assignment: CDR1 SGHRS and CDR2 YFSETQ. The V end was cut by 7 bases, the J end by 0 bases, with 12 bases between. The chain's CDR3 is CASVRGGSTDTQYF. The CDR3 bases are TGCGCCAGCGTTAGGGGAGGAAGCACAGATACGCAGTATTTT.

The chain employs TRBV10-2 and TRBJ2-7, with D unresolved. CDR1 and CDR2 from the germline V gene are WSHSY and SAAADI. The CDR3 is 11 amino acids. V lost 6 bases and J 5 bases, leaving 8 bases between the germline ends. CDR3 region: CASSKRDEQYF. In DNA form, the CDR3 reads TGCGCCAGCAGCAAAAGGGACGAGCAGTACTTC.

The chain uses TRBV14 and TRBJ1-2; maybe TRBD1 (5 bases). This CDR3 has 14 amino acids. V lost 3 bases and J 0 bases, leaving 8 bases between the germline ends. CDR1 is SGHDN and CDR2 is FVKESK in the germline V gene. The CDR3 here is CASSHGGPNYGYTF. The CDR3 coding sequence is TGTGCCAGCAGCCATGGGGGACCTAACTATGGCTACACCTTC. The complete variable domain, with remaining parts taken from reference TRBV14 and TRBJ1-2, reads EAGVTQFPSHSVIEKGQTVTLRCDPISGHDNLYWYRRVMGKEIKFLLHFVKESKQDESGMPNNRFLAERTGGTYSTLKVQPAELEDSGVYFCASSHGGPNYGYTFGSGTRLTVV.

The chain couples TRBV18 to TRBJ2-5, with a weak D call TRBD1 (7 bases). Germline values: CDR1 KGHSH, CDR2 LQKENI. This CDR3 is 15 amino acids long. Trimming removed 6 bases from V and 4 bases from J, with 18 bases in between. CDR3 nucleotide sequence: TGTGCCAGCTCCGCGGGACAGACCTCTCCAGAGACCCAGTACTTC. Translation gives CASSAGQTSPETQYF.

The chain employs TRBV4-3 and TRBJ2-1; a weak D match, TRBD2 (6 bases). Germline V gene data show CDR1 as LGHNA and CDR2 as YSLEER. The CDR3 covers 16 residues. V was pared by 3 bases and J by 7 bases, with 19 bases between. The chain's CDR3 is CASSHRLGVGGNEQFF. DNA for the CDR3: TGCGCCAGCAGCCACCGACTAGGCGTCGGTGGTAATGAGCAGTTCTTC.

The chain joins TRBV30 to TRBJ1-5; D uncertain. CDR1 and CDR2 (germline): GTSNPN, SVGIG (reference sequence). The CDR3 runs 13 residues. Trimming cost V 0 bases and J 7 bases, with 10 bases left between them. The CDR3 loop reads CAWSVDGGQPQHF. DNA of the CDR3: TGTGCCTGGAGTGTGGACGGTGGACAGCCCCAGCATTTT.

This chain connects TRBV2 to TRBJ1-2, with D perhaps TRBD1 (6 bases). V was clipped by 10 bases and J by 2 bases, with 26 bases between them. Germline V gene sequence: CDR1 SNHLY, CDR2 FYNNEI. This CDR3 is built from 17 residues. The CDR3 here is CAIEMRGGRVPNYGYTF. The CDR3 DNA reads TGTGCCATCGAGATGCGCGGGGGGCGCGTGCCCAACTATGGCTACACCTTC.

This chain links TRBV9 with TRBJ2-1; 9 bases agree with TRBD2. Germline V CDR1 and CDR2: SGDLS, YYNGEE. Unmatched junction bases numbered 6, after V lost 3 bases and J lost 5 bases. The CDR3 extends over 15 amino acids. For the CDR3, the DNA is TGTGCCAGCAGCGGCCGACTAGCGGCTCACAATGAGCAGTTCTTC. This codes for CASSGRLAAHNEQFF.

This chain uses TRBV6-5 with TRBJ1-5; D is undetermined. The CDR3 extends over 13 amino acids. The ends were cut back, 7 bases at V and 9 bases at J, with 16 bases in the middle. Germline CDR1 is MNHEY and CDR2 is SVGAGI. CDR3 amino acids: CASKPGQSLPQHF. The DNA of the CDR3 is TGTGCCAGCAAACCCGGGCAATCTCTGCCCCAGCATTTT.

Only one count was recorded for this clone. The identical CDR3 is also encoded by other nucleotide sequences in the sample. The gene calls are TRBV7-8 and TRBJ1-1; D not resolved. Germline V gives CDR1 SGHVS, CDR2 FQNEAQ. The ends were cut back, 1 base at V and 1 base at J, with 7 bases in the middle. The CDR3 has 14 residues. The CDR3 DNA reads TGTGCCAGCAGCTTAGGGGCAGCGAACACTGAAGCTTTCTTT. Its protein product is CASSLGAANTEAFF.

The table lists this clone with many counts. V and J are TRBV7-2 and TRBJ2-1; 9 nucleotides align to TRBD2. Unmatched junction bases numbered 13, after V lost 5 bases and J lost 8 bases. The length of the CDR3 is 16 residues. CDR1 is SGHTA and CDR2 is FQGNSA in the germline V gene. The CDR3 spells CASSTRLGTSRHEQFF. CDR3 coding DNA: TGTGCCAGCAGCACCCGGCTCGGGACTAGCCGCCATGAGCAGTTCTTC.

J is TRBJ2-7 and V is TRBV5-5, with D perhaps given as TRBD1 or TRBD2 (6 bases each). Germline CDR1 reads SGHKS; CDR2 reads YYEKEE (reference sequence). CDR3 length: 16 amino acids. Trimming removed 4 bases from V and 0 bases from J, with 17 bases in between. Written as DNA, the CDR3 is TGTGCCAGCAGCGTGGACTCGGGGGCATACTCCTACGAGCAGTACTTC. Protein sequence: CASSVDSGAYSYEQYF. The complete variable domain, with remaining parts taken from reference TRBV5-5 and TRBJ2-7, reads DAGVTQSPTHLIKTRGQQVTLRCSPISGHKSVSWYQQVLGQGPQFIFQYYEKEERGRGNFPDRFSARQFPNYSSELNVNALLLGDSALYLCASSVDSGAYSYEQYFGPGTRLTVT.

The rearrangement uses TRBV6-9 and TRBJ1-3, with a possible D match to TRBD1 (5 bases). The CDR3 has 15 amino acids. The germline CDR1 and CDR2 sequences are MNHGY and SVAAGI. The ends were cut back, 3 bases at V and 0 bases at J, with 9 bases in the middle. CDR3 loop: CASSYGTNSGNTIYF. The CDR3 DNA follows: TGTGCCAGCAGTTACGGGACCAACTCTGGAAACACCATATATTTT.

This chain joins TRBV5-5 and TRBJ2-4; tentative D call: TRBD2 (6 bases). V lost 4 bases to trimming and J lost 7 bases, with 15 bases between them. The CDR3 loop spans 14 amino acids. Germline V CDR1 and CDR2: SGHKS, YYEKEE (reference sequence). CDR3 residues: CASSARGRENIQYF. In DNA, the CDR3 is TGTGCCAGCAGCGCACGGGGACGGGAGAACATTCAGTACTTC.

The CDR3 reads CASSFGLADTGELFF. The CDR3 DNA sequence: TGTGCCAGCAGCTTCGGACTAGCGGACACCGGGGAGCTGTTTTTT. The chain employs TRBV7-9 and TRBJ2-2; 10 nucleotides align to TRBD2. Germline CDR1 and CDR2: SEHNR and FQNEAQ (reference sequence). The CDR3 consists of 15 residues. V trimming: 3 bases; J trimming: 3 bases; junction bases outside the gene matches: 1.

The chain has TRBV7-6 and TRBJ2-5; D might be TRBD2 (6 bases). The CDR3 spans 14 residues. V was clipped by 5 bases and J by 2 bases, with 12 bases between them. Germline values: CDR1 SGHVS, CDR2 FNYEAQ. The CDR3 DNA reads TGTGCCAGCAGCCTACCGGGACTTCAAGAGACCCAGTACTTC. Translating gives CASSLPGLQETQYF.

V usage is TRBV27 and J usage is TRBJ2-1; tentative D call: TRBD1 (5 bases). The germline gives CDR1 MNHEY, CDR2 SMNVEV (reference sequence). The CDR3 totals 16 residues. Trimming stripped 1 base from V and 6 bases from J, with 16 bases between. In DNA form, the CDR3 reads TGTGCCAGCAGTTTATTTGTCAGTGGGGCGTCCAATGAGCAGTTCTTC. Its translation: CASSLFVSGASNEQFF.